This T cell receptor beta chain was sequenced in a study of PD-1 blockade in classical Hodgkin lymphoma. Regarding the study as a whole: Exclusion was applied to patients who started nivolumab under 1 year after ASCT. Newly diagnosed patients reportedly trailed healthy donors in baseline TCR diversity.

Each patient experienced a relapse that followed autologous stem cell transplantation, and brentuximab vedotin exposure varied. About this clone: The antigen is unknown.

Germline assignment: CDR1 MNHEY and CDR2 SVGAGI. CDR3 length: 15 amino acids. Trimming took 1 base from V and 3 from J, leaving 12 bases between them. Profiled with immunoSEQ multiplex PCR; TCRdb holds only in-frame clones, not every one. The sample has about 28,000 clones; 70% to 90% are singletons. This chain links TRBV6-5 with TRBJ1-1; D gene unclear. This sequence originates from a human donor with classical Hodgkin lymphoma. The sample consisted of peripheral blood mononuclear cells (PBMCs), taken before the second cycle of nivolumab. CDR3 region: CASSYLGSLYTEAFF. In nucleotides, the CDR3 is TGTGCCAGCAGTTACTTGGGCAGCCTATACACTGAAGCTTTCTTT.